Below are 32 T cell receptor beta chains sequenced from a single sample in a study of blood T cell repertoires in COVID-19. Assay: immunoSEQ multiplex PCR; the TCRdb copy retains only in-frame clones and omits some. The sample carries around 170,000 clones, approximately 83% recorded once. Sequencing was carried out using peripheral blood. Receptors were obtained from a human donor in a cohort sampled during active COVID-19.

This clone showed up just a few times. The CDR3 DNA follows: TGCGCCAGCAGTGAAAACAGGGCCTACGAGCAGTACTTC. Its translation is CASSENRAYEQYF. The rearrangement links TRBV10-1 to TRBJ2-7; maybe TRBD1 (6 bases). CDR3 size: 13 residues. Trimming pared 3 bases from V and 2 bases from J, leaving 8 bases between. CDR1 is WNHNN and CDR2 is SYGVQD in the germline V gene (reference sequence).

The rearrangement links TRBV5-6 to TRBJ2-2; 8 bases match TRBD2. V lost 1 base to trimming and J lost 6 bases; unmatched junction nucleotides: 5. The CDR3 loop spans 15 amino acids. The germline CDR1 and CDR2 sequences are SGHDT and YYEEEE. The CDR3 region is CASSLPGGPSGELFF. As DNA, the CDR3 is TGTGCCAGCAGCTTGCCGGGGGGGCCCTCCGGGGAGCTGTTTTTT. Together with reference TRBV5-6 and TRBJ2-2, the CDR3 gives the full variable domain: DAGVTQSPTHLIKTRGQQVTLRCSPKSGHDTVSWYQQALGQGPQFIFQYYEEEERQRGNFPDRFSGHQFPNYSSELNVNALLLGDSALYLCASSLPGGPSGELFFGEGSRLTVL.

V gene TRBV19 combines with J gene TRBJ2-2; D is unresolved. The CDR3 has 12 amino acids. V was clipped by 6 bases and J by 4 bases, with 6 bases between them. Germline loops: CDR1 LNHDA, CDR2 SQIVND (reference sequence). In DNA, the CDR3 is TGTGCCAGTAGAAGCCGCACCGGGGAGCTGTTTTTT. This sequence encodes CASRSRTGELFF.

The chain uses TRBV29-1 and TRBJ1-1; D not resolved. The CDR3 is 11 amino acids. The germline V gene encodes CDR1 SQVTM and CDR2 ANQGSEA. V lost 1 base and J lost 7, with 7 bases in between. The CDR3 spells CSVEGGSEAFF. Written as DNA, the CDR3 is TGCAGCGTTGAAGGTGGTAGTGAAGCTTTCTTT.

This clone was detected once. The chain is built from TRBV15 and TRBJ2-6; 8 bases agree with TRBD2. CDR1 and CDR2 from the germline V gene are LNHNV and YYDKDF (reference sequence). This CDR3 has 19 amino acids. The trim removed 4 bases at V and 0 bases at J, leaving 11 bases unmatched. The CDR3 nucleotides are TGTGCCACCAGCACCAGTCCCGGGACTAGGATCTCTGGGGCCAACGTCCTGACTTTC. It translates to CATSTSPGTRISGANVLTF.

J is TRBJ2-7 and V is TRBV25-1, with D possibly being TRBD2 (5 bases). The V end lost 3 bases, the J end lost 2 bases, and 8 bases lay between the germline ends. Germline CDR1 reads MGHDK; CDR2 reads SYGVNS. This CDR3 comprises 13 residues. The CDR3 bases are TGTGCCAGCAGTGAGTGGCGGGCCTACGAGCAGTACTTC. Translated: CASSEWRAYEQYF.

The rearrangement uses TRBV6-6 and TRBJ2-1; TRBD2 aligns across 16 bases. Germline V CDR1 and CDR2: MNHNY, SVGAGI (reference sequence). V shed 5 bases, J shed 6 bases, and the junction held 7 bases outside the gene matches. The CDR3 is 17 amino acids. CDR3 in amino acids: CASSPGLAGGAANEQFF. CDR3 DNA sequence: TGTGCCAGCAGTCCGGGACTAGCGGGGGGGGCCGCCAATGAGCAGTTCTTC.

The chain recombines TRBV18 with TRBJ1-1; TRBD1 matches 7 bases. Germline lookup yields CDR1 KGHSH and CDR2 LQKENI. The CDR3 has 13 amino acids. The V and J ends lost 5 bases and 4 bases, in that order; junction bases with no gene match: 4. The CDR3, as DNA: TGTGCCAGCTCAGTACAGGGGTCCACTGAAGCTTTCTTT. Translating gives CASSVQGSTEAFF.

The V gene is TRBV5-5, the J gene TRBJ2-1; 9 bases agree with TRBD2. CDR3 length: 15 amino acids. J lost 4 bases, V lost 3 bases, and 5 bases had no gene match. The germline gives CDR1 SGHKS, CDR2 YYEKEE (reference sequence). CDR3 region: CASSSSGGTYNEQFF. As DNA, the CDR3 is TGTGCCAGCAGCTCCAGCGGGGGGACGTACAATGAGCAGTTCTTC.

V gene TRBV19 combines with J gene TRBJ2-3, with D uncertain. The CDR3 spans 13 residues. The V gene lost 7 bases and the J gene lost 0 bases, with 8 bases spanning the gap. Germline V lookup: CDR1 LNHDA, CDR2 SQIVND (reference sequence). CDR3 loop: CASTSRSTDTQYF. CDR3 in DNA: TGTGCCAGTACTTCCCGGAGCACAGATACGCAGTATTTT.

The genes are TRBV7-2 and TRBJ1-4, with TRBD1 identical over 8 bases. The CDR3 sequence is 15 residues long. Germline CDR1 reads SGHTA; CDR2 reads FQGNSA. J gave up 5 bases and V 4 bases, and 6 bases lay outside the gene matches. The CDR3 coding sequence is TGTGCCAGCAGCTCCTCAGGGGGCGCGAATGAAAAACTGTTTTTT. Translated: CASSSSGGANEKLFF.

The J gene is TRBJ1-5, the V gene TRBV4-2; a weak D match, TRBD1 (6 bases). CDR3 length equals 17 residues. CDR1 is LGHNA, CDR2 YNFKEQ, per germline. The V and J ends lost 0 bases and 0 bases respectively, with 12 bases between them. The CDR3 here is CASSQEGGRNSNQPQHF. The CDR3 DNA reads TGTGCCAGCAGCCAAGAAGGGGGACGGAATAGCAATCAGCCCCAGCATTTT.

The V gene is TRBV4-3, the J gene TRBJ2-2; tentative D call: TRBD2 (5 bases). The CDR3 is made up of 15 amino acids. The V gene's germline CDR1 is LGHNA and CDR2 YSLEER. V was shortened by 0 bases and J by 6 bases, with 11 bases between the two germline ends. Written as DNA, the CDR3 is TGCGCCAGCAGCCAAGAAGGCCGGGGAGCCGGGGAGCTGTTTTTT. This sequence encodes CASSQEGRGAGELFF.

This chain connects TRBV5-1 to TRBJ2-1; 10 bases are shared with TRBD2. The CDR3 covers 16 residues. V was clipped by 4 bases and J by 4 bases; unmatched bases: 8. Germline CDR1 SGHRS, CDR2 YFSETQ. CDR3: CASSQGLAPNYNEQFF. The CDR3 DNA sequence: TGCGCCAGCAGCCAGGGACTAGCGCCAAATTACAATGAGCAGTTCTTC.

This clone was seen more than once but under ten times. The chain carries TRBV7-9 and TRBJ2-3; TRBD1 matches 10 bases. CDR1 and CDR2 from the germline V gene are SEHNR and FQNEAQ (reference sequence). CDR3 size: 16 residues. Trimming took 1 base from V and 4 from J; bases not matched to a gene: 5. CDR3 residues: CASSLGSTGGADTQYF. The CDR3 DNA is TGTGCCAGCAGCTTAGGATCGACAGGGGGCGCAGATACGCAGTATTTT.

This clone was detected a few times. CDR3 sequence reads: CASSPRTGAGSETQYF. The CDR3 DNA follows: TGTGCCAGCAGCCCCCGGACAGGGGCAGGGTCAGAGACCCAGTACTTC. This sequence joins TRBV3-1 (or the pseudogene TRBV3-2) and TRBJ2-5, with 9 nucleotides matching TRBD1. This CDR3 is built from 16 residues. Trimming cost V 4 bases and J 4 bases; bases outside gene matches: 10. Germline-derived CDR1 and CDR2 are LGHDT and YNNKEL (reference sequence).

V and J are TRBV15 and TRBJ1-3, with D maybe TRBD1 (5 bases). The CDR3 consists of 19 residues. Germline V CDR1 and CDR2: LNHNV, YYDKDF (reference sequence). The V end lost 0 bases, the J end lost 0 bases, and 18 bases lay between the germline ends. CDR3 coding DNA: TGTGCCACCAGCAGAGATCGGGCAGGGCCTGGGATCTCTGGAAACACCATATATTTT. Protein product: CATSRDRAGPGISGNTIYF.

This chain joins TRBV5-1 and TRBJ2-3, with 8 nucleotides matching TRBD1. V lost 7 bases to trimming and J lost 1 base; unmatched junction nucleotides: 8. Germline V lookup: CDR1 SGHRS, CDR2 YFSETQ. The CDR3 length is 15 residues. The CDR3 DNA is TGCGCCAGCGGACGACAGGGGACGGGCACAGATACGCAGTATTTT. Its protein product is CASGRQGTGTDTQYF. Drawing the rest from reference TRBV5-1 and TRBJ2-3, the complete variable domain is KAGVTQTPRYLIKTRGQQVTLSCSPISGHRSVSWYQQTPGQGLQFLFEYFSETQRNKGNFPGRFSGRQFSNSRSEMNVSTLELGDSALYLCASGRQGTGTDTQYFGPGTRLTVL.

The V and J genes are TRBV7-3 and TRBJ2-3, with TRBD2 matching 8 bases. The CDR3 totals 16 residues. CDR1 SGHTA and CDR2 FQGTGA come from the germline V gene. After removal of 5 bases from V and 5 bases from J, the junction contained 12 bases not matched to a gene. CDR3 nucleotide sequence: TGTGCCAGCAGCCCTTACCGGGGCAGCGGGGGAGATACGCAGTATTTT. This translates into CASSPYRGSGGDTQYF.

This clone occurred once. The chain is built from TRBV7-2 and TRBJ2-7; 11 nucleotides line up with TRBD1. The J segment lost 3 bases and the V segment lost 1 base, leaving 11 bases of the junction unmatched. CDR3 size: 18 residues. The germline gives CDR1 SGHTA, CDR2 FQGNSA. Here the CDR3 DNA reads TGTGCCAGCAGCTTAGTAGCCCCTATCGGGACAGGGGGCTACGAGCAGTACTTC. Its translation: CASSLVAPIGTGGYEQYF. Drawing the rest from reference TRBV7-2 and TRBJ2-7, the complete variable domain is GAGVSQSPSNKVTEKGKDVELRCDPISGHTALYWYRQSLGQGLEFLIYFQGNSAPDKSGLPSDRFSAERTGGSVSTLTIQRTQQEDSAVYLCASSLVAPIGTGGYEQYFGPGTRLTVT.

This rearrangement joins TRBV19 to TRBJ2-7; 9 nucleotides agree with TRBD1. The CDR3 length is 16 residues. Germline V gives CDR1 LNHDA, CDR2 SQIVND (reference sequence). V lost 5 bases to trimming and J lost 5 bases; unmatched junction nucleotides: 13. As DNA, the CDR3 is TGTGCCAGTAGTGCACAACCCCCGGGACAGGGAAACGAGCAGTACTTC. It encodes CASSAQPPGQGNEQYF. The full variable domain, rest sourced from reference TRBV19 and TRBJ2-7, is DGGITQSPKYLFRKEGQNVTLSCEQNLNHDAMYWYRQDPGQGLRLIYYSQIVNDFQKGDIAEGYSVSREKKESFPLTVTSAQKNPTAFYLCASSAQPPGQGNEQYFGPGTRLTVT.

The chain recombines TRBV11-2 with TRBJ2-6, with 8 nucleotides matching TRBD2. CDR1 is SGHAT, CDR2 FQNNGV, per germline. Trimming removed 1 base from V and 0 bases from J; junction bases left unmatched: 2. This CDR3 is built from 17 residues. CDR3 nucleotide sequence: TGTGCCAGCAGCTTAGCCCTAGCGGGCTCTGGGGCCAACGTCCTGACTTTC. Its protein product is CASSLALAGSGANVLTF.

This chain links TRBV14 with TRBJ1-6; D gene ambiguous. V was pared by 0 bases and J by 9 bases, with 9 bases between. Germline V gene data show CDR1 as SGHDN and CDR2 as FVKESK. This CDR3 has 14 amino acids. CDR3 DNA sequence: TGTGCCAGCAGCCAAGATCAACCGGTTTCACCCCTCCACTTT. This encodes CASSQDQPVSPLHF. The variable domain in full, completed from reference TRBV14 and TRBJ1-6, reads EAGVTQFPSHSVIEKGQTVTLRCDPISGHDNLYWYRRVMGKEIKFLLHFVKESKQDESGMPNNRFLAERTGGTYSTLKVQPAELEDSGVYFCASSQDQPVSPLHFGNGTRLTVT.

This clone was counted a single time. V usage is TRBV28 and J usage is TRBJ1-1, with 8 bases identical to TRBD1. This CDR3 contains 13 residues. With 6 bases clipped from V and 4 bases from J, the junction kept 4 bases outside the gene matches. Germline CDR1 and CDR2: MDHEN and SYDVKM. This CDR3 reads CASRRTGTTEAFF. The CDR3, as DNA: TGTGCCAGCAGGAGGACAGGGACCACTGAAGCTTTCTTT.

The chain is built from TRBV19 and TRBJ1-5; 7 bases line up with TRBD1. V shed 3 bases, J shed 1 base, and the junction held 9 bases outside the gene matches. CDR3 length equals 17 residues. Germline-derived CDR1 and CDR2 are LNHDA and SQIVND (reference sequence). The CDR3 here is CASSIPQGRGSNQPQHF. The CDR3, as DNA: TGTGCCAGTAGTATCCCACAGGGGAGAGGGAGCAATCAGCCCCAGCATTTT.

V gene TRBV6-6 combines with J gene TRBJ1-2; D is uncertain. V was trimmed by 3 bases and J by 7 bases, leaving 15 bases between them. This CDR3 region has 14 residues. Germline assignment: CDR1 MNHNY and CDR2 SVGAGI (reference sequence). The CDR3 loop is CASSYGERASGYTF. Written as DNA, the CDR3 is TGTGCCAGCAGTTATGGGGAGCGAGCGTCTGGCTACACCTTC.

The chain combines TRBV7-8 with TRBJ1-5; TRBD1 might be the D (5 bases). The V gene lost 3 bases and the J gene lost 7 bases, with 10 bases spanning the gap. The germline CDR1 and CDR2 sequences are SGHVS and FQNEAQ. The CDR3 has 13 residues. The CDR3 region is CASSLREGQPQHF. Written as DNA, the CDR3 is TGTGCCAGCAGCTTGAGGGAGGGGCAGCCCCAGCATTTT. Variable domain in full (rest from reference TRBV7-8 and TRBJ1-5): GAGVSQSPRYKVAKRGQDVALRCDPISGHVSLFWYQQALGQGPEFLTYFQNEAQLDKSGLPSDRFFAERPEGSVSTLKIQRTQQEDSAVYLCASSLREGQPQHFGDGTRLSIL.

This clone showed up just once. This chain links TRBV5-4 with TRBJ2-2, with 8 positions matching TRBD2. Germline V gives CDR1 SGHNT, CDR2 YYREEE (reference sequence). The CDR3 covers 15 residues. With 5 bases clipped from V and 5 bases from J, the junction kept 8 bases outside the gene matches. In nucleotides, the CDR3 is TGTGCCAGCAGGCCCGGGGGGGCTCGGACCGGGGAGCTGTTTTTT. It encodes CASRPGGARTGELFF.

The rearrangement uses TRBV3-1 (or the pseudogene TRBV3-2) and TRBJ2-1; D gene ambiguous. The CDR3 consists of 11 residues. Germline V gene data show CDR1 as LGHDT and CDR2 as YNNKEL (reference sequence). Trimming left V 4 bases short and J 9 bases short, with 7 bases between. The CDR3 reads CASSRFGEQFF. Written as DNA, the CDR3 is TGTGCCAGCAGCCGTTTCGGTGAGCAGTTCTTC.

This clone was observed a few times. The CDR3 spells CASSAPTGGLGNTIYF. The CDR3 DNA reads as TGTGCCAGCAGCGCACCGACAGGGGGCCTTGGAAACACCATATATTTT. This rearrangement joins TRBV9 to TRBJ1-3; 10 bases align to TRBD1. The CDR3 loop spans 16 amino acids. V lost 3 bases to trimming and J lost 3 bases; unmatched junction nucleotides: 6. Germline assignment: CDR1 SGDLS and CDR2 YYNGEE.

This clone has more than one count but fewer than ten. The gene calls are TRBV27 and TRBJ1-1; D perhaps matches TRBD1 (5 bases). Trimming removed 0 bases from V and 5 bases from J, with 7 bases in between. The CDR3 is made up of 13 amino acids. Germline CDR1 MNHEY, CDR2 SMNVEV (reference sequence). Here the CDR3 reads CASSLSGGTEAFF. Here the CDR3 DNA reads TGTGCCAGCAGTTTATCCGGGGGGACTGAAGCTTTCTTT.

This clone was picked up a small number of times. V usage is TRBV28 and J usage is TRBJ1-1; perhaps TRBD1 as D (5 bases). Looked up from germline, CDR1 is MDHEN and CDR2 is SYDVKM. This CDR3 has 17 residues. With 6 bases removed from V and 0 bases from J, the gap between germline ends came to 20 bases. This CDR3 is CASSLRTMGPMNTEAFF. In DNA form, the CDR3 reads TGTGCCAGCAGCCTCCGAACAATGGGGCCCATGAACACTGAAGCTTTCTTT.